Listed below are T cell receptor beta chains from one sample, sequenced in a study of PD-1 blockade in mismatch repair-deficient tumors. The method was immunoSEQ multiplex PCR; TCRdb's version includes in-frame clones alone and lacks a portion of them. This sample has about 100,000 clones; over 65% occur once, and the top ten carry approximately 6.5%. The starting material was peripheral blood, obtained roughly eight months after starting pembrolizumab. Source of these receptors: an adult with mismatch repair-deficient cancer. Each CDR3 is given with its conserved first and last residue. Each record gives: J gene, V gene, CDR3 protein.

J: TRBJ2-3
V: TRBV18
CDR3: CASSSSGILARDTQYF

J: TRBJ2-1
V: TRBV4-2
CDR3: CASSPLAVSSYNEQFF

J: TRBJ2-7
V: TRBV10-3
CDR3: CAISESEAGSSYEQYF

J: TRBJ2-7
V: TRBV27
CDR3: CASSHKLAGGHEQYF

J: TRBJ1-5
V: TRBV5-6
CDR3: CASSLGGTGSNQPQHF

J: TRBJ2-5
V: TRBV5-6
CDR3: CASTEDRVQETQYF

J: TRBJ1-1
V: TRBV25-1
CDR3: CASTSLRGWAFF

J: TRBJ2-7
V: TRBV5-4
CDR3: CASSPGLAGALSYEQYF

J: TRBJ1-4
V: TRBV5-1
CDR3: CASSLEQGGNEKLFF

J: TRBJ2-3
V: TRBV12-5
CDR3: CASGPANTDTQYF

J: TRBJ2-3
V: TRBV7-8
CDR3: CASSFRDTQYF

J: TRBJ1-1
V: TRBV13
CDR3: CASSSRMNTEAFF

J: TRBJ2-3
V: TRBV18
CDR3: CASSPILAGGGTDTQYF

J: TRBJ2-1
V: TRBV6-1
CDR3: CASRRQGTNEQFF

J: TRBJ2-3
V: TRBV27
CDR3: CASSLEGGGTDTQYF

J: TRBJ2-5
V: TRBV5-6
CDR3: CASSWGSGAEVQETQYF

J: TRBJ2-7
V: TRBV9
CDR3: CASSSSGGRDNYEQYF

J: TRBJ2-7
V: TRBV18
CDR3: CASSGAPLYEQYF

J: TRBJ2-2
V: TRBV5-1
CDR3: CASSLASLANTGELFF

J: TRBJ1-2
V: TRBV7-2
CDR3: CASSLETAFNYGYTF

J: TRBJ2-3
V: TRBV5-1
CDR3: CASTSTSGRAGDTQYF

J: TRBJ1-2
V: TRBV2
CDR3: CASRGGSYGYTF

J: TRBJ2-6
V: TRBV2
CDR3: CASSEEGPSSGANVLTF

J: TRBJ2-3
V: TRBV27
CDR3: CASSLFPGDTQYF

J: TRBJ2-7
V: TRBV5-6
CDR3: CASSLGTVSSYEQYF

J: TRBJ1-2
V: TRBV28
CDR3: CASSSNSNYGYTF

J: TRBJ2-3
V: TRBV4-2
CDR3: CASSQGRGATDTQYF

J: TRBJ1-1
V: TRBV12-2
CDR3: CASRLDRGTLDTEAFF

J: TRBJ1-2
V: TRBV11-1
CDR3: CASSPNLTRLTNYGYTF

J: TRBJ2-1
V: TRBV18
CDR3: CASSKADNEQFF

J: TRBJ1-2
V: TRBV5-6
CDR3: CASSQGADYGYTF

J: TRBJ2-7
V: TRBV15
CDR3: CATSRAGGAMEIREQYF

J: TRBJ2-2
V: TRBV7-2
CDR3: CASSLDSGTGGTGELFF

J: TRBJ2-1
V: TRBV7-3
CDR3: CASSLEMSYNEQFF

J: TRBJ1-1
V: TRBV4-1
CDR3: CASGTRQGASGTEAFF

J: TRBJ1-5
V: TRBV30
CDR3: CAWNKNGAASNQPQHF

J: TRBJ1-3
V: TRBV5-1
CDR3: CASSSGDSGNTIYF

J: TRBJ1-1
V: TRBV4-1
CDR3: CASSRDPYGTTEAFF

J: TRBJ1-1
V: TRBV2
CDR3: CASSSGNTEAFF

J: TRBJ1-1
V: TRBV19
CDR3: CASGRGSRTEAFF

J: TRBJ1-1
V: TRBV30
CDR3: CAWRLDRGSGAFF

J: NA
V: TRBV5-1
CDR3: CASSGTSGSGDEQYF